Listed below are T cell receptor beta chains from one sample, sequenced in a study of blood T cell repertoires in COVID-19. Using immunoSEQ multiplex PCR, the repertoire was profiled, and TCRdb retains in-frame clones only, with some absent. This sample has 300,000 to 400,000 clones, with 85% to 95% found just once. Material: PBMCs or T cells enriched from blood (not recorded which). The origin of the receptors is a woman aged 25 to 39 who had been exposed to COVID-19. CDR3s include the opening cysteine and the closing phenylalanine or tryptophan. The order of the fields is D gene, V gene, J gene, clone size, CDR3 DNA, CDR3 protein. The D gene is left open where the match is weak. Size values are once, few and many counts, or a class for expanded clones, and some rows have none.

d_call: TRBD1; v_call: TRBV5-8; j_call: TRBJ2-2; clone_size: once; cdr3_nt: TGTGCCAGCACGCCCCAGGGGGCGGCAACCGGGGAGCTGTTTTTT; cdr3_aa: CASTPQGAATGELFF
d_call: .; v_call: TRBV11-2; j_call: TRBJ2-1; clone_size: .; cdr3_nt: TGTGCCAGCAGCCCACCAGGGGAGCAGTTCTTC; cdr3_aa: CASSPPGEQFF
d_call: TRBD2; v_call: TRBV7-2; j_call: TRBJ2-2; clone_size: .; cdr3_nt: TGTGCCAGCAGCTTAGCAGTCCTAGCGGGGGCCGGGGAGCTGTTTTTT; cdr3_aa: CASSLAVLAGAGELFF
d_call: TRBD1; v_call: TRBV11-2; j_call: TRBJ2-7; clone_size: .; cdr3_nt: TGTGCCAGCAGCTCAGGCCAACTCGGGACAGCCCTGTACGAGCAGTACTTC; cdr3_aa: CASSSGQLGTALYEQYF
d_call: TRBD1; v_call: TRBV6-5; j_call: TRBJ1-6; clone_size: .; cdr3_nt: TGTGCCAGCAGTTACGGGACAGCCAAGAATTCACCCCTCCACTTT; cdr3_aa: CASSYGTAKNSPLHF
d_call: .; v_call: TRBV6-5; j_call: TRBJ1-4; clone_size: .; cdr3_nt: TGTGCCAGCAGTTACGGTCCAGAAACTAATGAAAAACTGTTTTTT; cdr3_aa: CASSYGPETNEKLFF
d_call: .; v_call: TRBV4-3; j_call: TRBJ2-3; clone_size: few; cdr3_nt: TGCGCCAGCAGCAGGGACTCGTACACAGATACGCAGTATTTT; cdr3_aa: CASSRDSYTDTQYF
d_call: .; v_call: TRBV19; j_call: TRBJ1-1; clone_size: few; cdr3_nt: TGTGCCAGTAGTATAGCGGCCCGCGGGAACACTGAAGCTTTCTTT; cdr3_aa: CASSIAARGNTEAFF
d_call: .; v_call: TRBV19; j_call: TRBJ1-1; clone_size: once; cdr3_nt: TGTGCCAGCCATCATTGGGACTACCGTTTTGGGAACACTGAAGCTTTCTTT; cdr3_aa: CASHHWDYRFGNTEAFF
d_call: TRBD1; v_call: TRBV2; j_call: TRBJ1-4; clone_size: few; cdr3_nt: TGTGCCAGCAGTTTAGGGACAGGGAGGGAAAAACTGTTTTTT; cdr3_aa: CASSLGTGREKLFF
d_call: .; v_call: TRBV29-1; j_call: TRBJ1-1; clone_size: .; cdr3_nt: TGCAGCGTCAGACAGGTCCTGAACACTGAAGCTTTCTTT; cdr3_aa: CSVRQVLNTEAFF
d_call: .; v_call: TRBV2; j_call: TRBJ1-3; clone_size: .; cdr3_nt: TGTGCCAGCAGTGAAGGGAGGTATCAAGGAAACACCATATATTTT; cdr3_aa: CASSEGRYQGNTIYF
d_call: .; v_call: TRBV4-2; j_call: TRBJ1-1; clone_size: once; cdr3_nt: TGTGCCAGCAGCCAAGGAGGGTTCACGAACACTGAAGCTTTCTTT; cdr3_aa: CASSQGGFTNTEAFF
d_call: .; v_call: TRBV4-1; j_call: TRBJ1-5; clone_size: once; cdr3_nt: TGCGCCAGCAGCCAAGGAGGGGGTATAAGCAATCAGCCCCAGCATTTT; cdr3_aa: CASSQGGGISNQPQHF
d_call: .; v_call: TRBV4-2; j_call: TRBJ1-1; clone_size: once; cdr3_nt: TGTGCCAGCAGCCAAGACGGCAGGGACAAAGCTTTCTTT; cdr3_aa: CASSQDGRDKAFF
d_call: TRBD1; v_call: TRBV27; j_call: TRBJ1-1; clone_size: .; cdr3_nt: TGTGCCAGCAGTTTGAGGGGACAGCTGAACACTGAAGCTTTCTTT; cdr3_aa: CASSLRGQLNTEAFF
d_call: .; v_call: TRBV5-6; j_call: TRBJ1-6; clone_size: .; cdr3_nt: TGTGCCAGCAGCTTGCGGCAGGGCTCCTCCTATAATTCACCCCTCCACTTT; cdr3_aa: CASSLRQGSSYNSPLHF
d_call: .; v_call: TRBV6-5; j_call: TRBJ1-2; clone_size: .; cdr3_nt: TGTGCCAGCAGATGGACAGAGAACTATGGCTACACCTTC; cdr3_aa: CASRWTENYGYTF
d_call: .; v_call: TRBV7-3; j_call: TRBJ2-1; clone_size: .; cdr3_nt: TGTGCCAGCAGCTTGGGAGACTACTACAATGAGCAGTTCTTC; cdr3_aa: CASSLGDYYNEQFF
d_call: TRBD1; v_call: TRBV18; j_call: TRBJ2-7; clone_size: .; cdr3_nt: TGTGCCAGCTCAGGGACAGGGGTCCCCTACGAGCAGTACTTC; cdr3_aa: CASSGTGVPYEQYF
d_call: TRBD2; v_call: TRBV4-1; j_call: TRBJ2-1; clone_size: .; cdr3_nt: TGCGCCAGCAGCCCTCTAGGGCGGGGGTACAATGAGCAGTTCTTC; cdr3_aa: CASSPLGRGYNEQFF
d_call: .; v_call: TRBV18; j_call: TRBJ1-2; clone_size: .; cdr3_nt: TGTGCCAGCTCACCGTTCGACAGGATCGACTATGGCTACACCTTC; cdr3_aa: CASSPFDRIDYGYTF
d_call: TRBD2; v_call: TRBV2; j_call: TRBJ2-3; clone_size: .; cdr3_nt: TGTGCCAGCAGTGGATATGGACTAGAAGTAGATACGCAGTATTTT; cdr3_aa: CASSGYGLEVDTQYF
d_call: .; v_call: TRBV18; j_call: TRBJ1-1; clone_size: few; cdr3_nt: TGTGCCAGCTCACCAGGGGGCGACACTGGTGCTTTCTTT; cdr3_aa: CASSPGGDTGAFF
d_call: .; v_call: TRBV3-1/TRBV3-2; j_call: TRBJ1-1; clone_size: once; cdr3_nt: TGTGCCAGCAGCCTATACAGGAACACTGAAGCTTTCTTT; cdr3_aa: CASSLYRNTEAFF
d_call: TRBD1; v_call: TRBV13; j_call: TRBJ1-2; clone_size: .; cdr3_nt: TGTGCCAGCAGCTTCCCTTCCGGGACAGGGGGCGCAGGTGACTATGGCTACACCTTC; cdr3_aa: CASSFPSGTGGAGDYGYTF
d_call: .; v_call: TRBV10-3; j_call: TRBJ2-6; clone_size: once; cdr3_nt: TGTGCCATCTACTCTGGGGCCAACGTCCTGACTTTC; cdr3_aa: CAIYSGANVLTF
d_call: .; v_call: TRBV14; j_call: TRBJ1-1; clone_size: .; cdr3_nt: TGTGCCAGCAGCCAAGGACAGTTGAACACTGAAGCTTTCTTT; cdr3_aa: CASSQGQLNTEAFF
d_call: .; v_call: TRBV5-1; j_call: TRBJ1-2; clone_size: .; cdr3_nt: TGCGCCAGCAGCCAGTTCTCGCGGGGGGAGAGCTATGGCTACACCTTC; cdr3_aa: CASSQFSRGESYGYTF
d_call: .; v_call: TRBV18; j_call: TRBJ2-3; clone_size: .; cdr3_nt: TGTGCCAGCTCATCCAGGCTAGCGCCAACAGATACGCAGTATTTT; cdr3_aa: CASSSRLAPTDTQYF
d_call: TRBD2; v_call: TRBV11-2; j_call: TRBJ2-7; clone_size: .; cdr3_nt: TGTGCCAGCAGCCTAGCGGGGGGGCCAGACGAGCAGTACTTC; cdr3_aa: CASSLAGGPDEQYF
d_call: .; v_call: TRBV5-5; j_call: TRBJ1-1; clone_size: .; cdr3_nt: TGTGCCAGCAGCTCACACGGGGTTACGGATGAAGCTTTCTTT; cdr3_aa: CASSSHGVTDEAFF
d_call: .; v_call: TRBV20-1; j_call: TRBJ1-2; clone_size: .; cdr3_nt: TGCAGTGCTAGTAAGGGCAGGGAATATGGCTACACCTTC; cdr3_aa: CSASKGREYGYTF
d_call: TRBD1; v_call: TRBV11-1; j_call: TRBJ1-1; clone_size: few; cdr3_nt: TGTGCCAGCAGCTTAATTGAAGGGGGCAGGACTGAAGCTTTCTTT; cdr3_aa: CASSLIEGGRTEAFF
d_call: .; v_call: TRBV11-2; j_call: TRBJ1-2; clone_size: .; cdr3_nt: TGTGCCAGCAGCCCTCTCGGGAGATACAGAGGCTACACCTTC; cdr3_aa: CASSPLGRYRGYTF
d_call: TRBD1; v_call: TRBV3-1/TRBV3-2; j_call: TRBJ1-5; clone_size: .; cdr3_nt: TGTGCCAGCAGCCAAGATCCCAGGGGGGCACATCAGCCCCAGCATTTT; cdr3_aa: CASSQDPRGAHQPQHF
d_call: .; v_call: TRBV2; j_call: TRBJ2-1; clone_size: .; cdr3_nt: TGTGCCAGCAACCCCCGGGCAGGGGAAGGTTGGCAGTTCTTC; cdr3_aa: CASNPRAGEGWQFF
d_call: .; v_call: TRBV13; j_call: TRBJ2-5; clone_size: .; cdr3_nt: TGTGCCAGCAGCTGGATGGGAGGACAGGAAGAGACCCAGTACTTC; cdr3_aa: CASSWMGGQEETQYF
d_call: TRBD2; v_call: TRBV7-8; j_call: TRBJ2-2; clone_size: .; cdr3_nt: TGTGCCAGCAGCTGGGTCCTAGCGGGGCCTAACATAAGAAACACCGGGGAGCTGTTTTTT; cdr3_aa: CASSWVLAGPNIRNTGELFF
d_call: TRBD2; v_call: TRBV5-1; j_call: TRBJ2-7; clone_size: once; cdr3_nt: TGCGCCAGCCTAGCGGGCCCTAGCTCCTACGAGCAGTACTTC; cdr3_aa: CASLAGPSSYEQYF
d_call: TRBD1; v_call: TRBV5-6; j_call: TRBJ2-1; clone_size: .; cdr3_nt: TGTGCCAGCAGCTGGACAGGGTGGGTAGAGTTCTTC; cdr3_aa: CASSWTGWVEFF
d_call: TRBD1; v_call: TRBV13; j_call: TRBJ1-2; clone_size: few; cdr3_nt: TGTGCCAGCAGCAACAGGGGGCTAGGCTATGGCTACACCTTC; cdr3_aa: CASSNRGLGYGYTF
d_call: TRBD2; v_call: TRBV7-2; j_call: TRBJ2-3; clone_size: .; cdr3_nt: TGTGCCAGCAGCTTAGCGACTGGCGGGGGGGCCCTGGATACGCAGTATTTT; cdr3_aa: CASSLATGGGALDTQYF
d_call: .; v_call: TRBV5-8; j_call: TRBJ1-1; clone_size: .; cdr3_nt: TGTGCCAGCAGCCAAGGGCAGGGCTATATGAACACTGAAGCTTTCTTT; cdr3_aa: CASSQGQGYMNTEAFF
d_call: .; v_call: TRBV7-9; j_call: TRBJ2-3; clone_size: .; cdr3_nt: TGTGCCAGCAGCTTCCTTAGCACAGATACGCAGTATTTT; cdr3_aa: CASSFLSTDTQYF
d_call: TRBD2; v_call: TRBV3-1/TRBV3-2; j_call: TRBJ2-1; clone_size: .; cdr3_nt: TGTGCCAGCAGCCGTCTAGCGGGGGGGTTTGGCAATGAGCAGTTCTTC; cdr3_aa: CASSRLAGGFGNEQFF
d_call: TRBD1; v_call: TRBV10-3; j_call: TRBJ2-3; clone_size: once; cdr3_nt: TGTGCCATCAGCGAGAAGGGGGCTTTCACAGATACGCAGTATTTT; cdr3_aa: CAISEKGAFTDTQYF
d_call: .; v_call: TRBV30; j_call: TRBJ1-2; clone_size: .; cdr3_nt: TGTGCCTGGGGACAAGCCGGCTATGGCTACACCTTC; cdr3_aa: CAWGQAGYGYTF
d_call: .; v_call: TRBV3-1/TRBV3-2; j_call: TRBJ2-5; clone_size: .; cdr3_nt: TGTGCCAGCAGCCATTGGACTGTTCGGAAGACCCAGTACTTC; cdr3_aa: CASSHWTVRKTQYF
d_call: .; v_call: TRBV5-1; j_call: TRBJ1-2; clone_size: .; cdr3_nt: TGCGCCAGCAGCTTGAACCCGCAGGCTAACTATGGCTACACCTTC; cdr3_aa: CASSLNPQANYGYTF
d_call: TRBD2; v_call: TRBV5-6; j_call: TRBJ2-1; clone_size: .; cdr3_nt: TGTGCCAGCAGCCCTCTAGCGGGGGGCAACAATGAGCAGTTCTTC; cdr3_aa: CASSPLAGGNNEQFF
d_call: TRBD1; v_call: TRBV3-1/TRBV3-2; j_call: TRBJ1-5; clone_size: .; cdr3_nt: TGTGCCAGCAGCCAGGGCGGACAGGGCCGCAATCAGCCCCAGCATTTT; cdr3_aa: CASSQGGQGRNQPQHF
d_call: .; v_call: TRBV5-1; j_call: TRBJ1-1; clone_size: .; cdr3_nt: TGCGCCAGCAGCTTGGGTGACAGTTTCGGGACTGAAGCTTTCTTT; cdr3_aa: CASSLGDSFGTEAFF
d_call: .; v_call: TRBV7-6; j_call: TRBJ2-3; clone_size: .; cdr3_nt: TGTGCCAGCAGCTTATTTTCCTCCGGGATTAGCACAGATACGCAGTATTTT; cdr3_aa: CASSLFSSGISTDTQYF
d_call: .; v_call: TRBV11-3; j_call: TRBJ1-1; clone_size: few; cdr3_nt: TGTGCCAGCAGTCCCAATCATGACACTGAAGCTTTCTTT; cdr3_aa: CASSPNHDTEAFF
d_call: .; v_call: TRBV21-1; j_call: TRBJ1-5; clone_size: .; cdr3_nt: TGTGCCAGCAGCAAAGTGCAGGCGGGAATTGAAAATCAGCCCCAGCATTTT; cdr3_aa: CASSKVQAGIENQPQHF
d_call: TRBD1; v_call: TRBV4-3; j_call: TRBJ1-5; clone_size: .; cdr3_nt: TGCGCCAGCAGCCATAAGACAGGGTGGGGTCAGCCCCAGCATTTT; cdr3_aa: CASSHKTGWGQPQHF